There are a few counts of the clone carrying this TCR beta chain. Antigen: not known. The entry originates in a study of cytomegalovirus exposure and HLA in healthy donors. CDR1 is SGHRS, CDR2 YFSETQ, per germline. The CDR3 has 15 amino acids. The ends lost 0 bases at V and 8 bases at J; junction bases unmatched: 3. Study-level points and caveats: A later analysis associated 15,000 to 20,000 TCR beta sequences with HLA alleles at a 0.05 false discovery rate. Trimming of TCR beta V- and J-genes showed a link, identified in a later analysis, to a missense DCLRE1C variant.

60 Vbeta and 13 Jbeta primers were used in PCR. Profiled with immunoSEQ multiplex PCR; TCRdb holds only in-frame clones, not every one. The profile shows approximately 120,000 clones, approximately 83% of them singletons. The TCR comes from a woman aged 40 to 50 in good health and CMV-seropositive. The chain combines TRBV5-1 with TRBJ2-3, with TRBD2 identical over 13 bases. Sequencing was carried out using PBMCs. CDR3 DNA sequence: TGCGCCAGCAGCTTGGAAGGACTAGCGGGGGCTACGCAGTATTTT. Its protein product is CASSLEGLAGATQYF.